This TCR beta chain was found in a study of blood T cell repertoires in COVID-19. At the level of the study: Donors in the United States, Italy and Spain gave samples during acute or convalescent COVID-19.

Some clones are missing from TCRdb's copy, which holds only in-frame ones; the method was immunoSEQ multiplex PCR. Found here are a few hundred thousand clones, over 75% of them singletons; the top ten hold approximately 1.9%. This clonotype was obtained from a man aged 35-49 years in a cohort exposed to, infected with or recovered from COVID-19 (not recorded which). Sequencing was done on a sample of PBMCs or T cells enriched from blood (not recorded which).

The CDR3 sequence: CASSQSLAGGQETQYF. CDR3 DNA: TGTGCCAGCAGCCAGAGCTTAGCGGGAGGGCAAGAGACCCAGTACTTC. This chain connects TRBV3-1 (or the pseudogene TRBV3-2) to TRBJ2-5, with 11 nucleotides matching TRBD2. The CDR3 is made up of 16 amino acids. With V trimmed by 3 bases and J by 2 bases, 5 bases remained unmatched. CDR1 and CDR2 from the germline V gene are LGHDT and YNNKEL (reference sequence).